Listed here are 18 T cell receptor beta chains from one sample, sequenced in a study of OX40 agonist ivuxolimab in advanced cancers. Sequencing used immunoSEQ multiplex PCR; TCRdb keeps in-frame clones, though not all of them. Among roughly 140,000 clones listed, approximately 94% were seen once. The sequencing here drew on CD4+ or CD8+ T cells sorted from blood, taken in a trial of the OX40 agonist ivuxolimab. The receptor set was obtained from an adult with an advanced solid tumor such as melanoma, head and neck, liver or kidney cancer.

The chain carries TRBV9 and TRBJ2-3; 7 bases are shared with TRBD2. The V gene's germline CDR1 is SGDLS and CDR2 YYNGEE. Trimming cost V 1 base and J 5 bases; bases outside gene matches: 16. The CDR3 spans 18 residues. The DNA for the CDR3 is TGTGCCAGCAGCGTAAGGGTTGGGCAGTGGACTAGGGGAGATACGCAGTATTTT. This codes for CASSVRVGQWTRGDTQYF.

V usage is TRBV5-1 and J usage is TRBJ2-5; either TRBD1 or TRBD2 may fit D (6 bases each). This CDR3 is 14 amino acids long. V gave up 5 bases and J gave up 4 bases, with 15 bases separating them. Germline CDR1 and CDR2: SGHRS and YFSETQ. The CDR3 bases are TGCGCCAGCAGACTCCAATGGGGGGCAGAGACCCAGTACTTC. It translates to CASRLQWGAETQYF. The whole variable domain, filled in from reference TRBV5-1 and TRBJ2-5, reads KAGVTQTPRYLIKTRGQQVTLSCSPISGHRSVSWYQQTPGQGLQFLFEYFSETQRNKGNFPGRFSGRQFSNSRSEMNVSTLELGDSALYLCASRLQWGAETQYFGPGTRLLVL.

The chain carries TRBV7-2 and TRBJ2-7; 10 bases are shared with TRBD2. This CDR3 is 14 amino acids long. The germline gives CDR1 SGHTA, CDR2 FQGNSA. After removal of 4 bases from V and 6 bases from J, the junction contained 6 bases not matched to a gene. CDR3 nucleotides: TGTGCCAGCAGCTGGGCTGCTAGCGGGGGCGAGCAGTACTTC. Residues: CASSWAASGGEQYF.

This clone was seen once. The chain carries TRBV7-9 and TRBJ1-1, with D uncertain. From germline, CDR1 is SEHNR and CDR2 FQNEAQ (reference sequence). Trimming left V 5 bases short and J 11 bases short, with 18 bases between. The CDR3 spans 13 residues. The CDR3 here is CASSPTEGSRAFF. CDR3 nucleotides: TGTGCCAGCAGCCCCACTGAAGGCTCGAGGGCTTTCTTT. The full variable domain, completed using reference TRBV7-9 and TRBJ1-1, is DTGVSQNPRHKITKRGQNVTFRCDPISEHNRLYWYRQTLGQGPEFLTYFQNEAQLEKSRLLSDRFSAERPKGSFSTLEIQRTEQGDSAMYLCASSPTEGSRAFFGQGTRLTVV.

The chain joins TRBV9 to TRBJ2-3; 10 bases line up with TRBD2. V shed 4 bases and J 2 bases; nucleotides not matched to a gene: 7. The V gene's germline CDR1 is SGDLS and CDR2 YYNGEE. The CDR3 length is 16 residues. CDR3 amino acids: CASSPIAGGPTDTQYF. The CDR3 DNA reads as TGTGCCAGCAGCCCGATAGCGGGGGGCCCCACAGATACGCAGTATTTT.

V gene TRBV19 combines with J gene TRBJ1-3; D perhaps matches TRBD1 (6 bases). CDR1 is LNHDA and CDR2 is SQIVND in the germline V gene (reference sequence). The CDR3 has 16 amino acids. V was clipped by 9 bases and J by 4 bases, with 22 bases between them. The CDR3 loop is CASAGAGKVDGNTIYF. CDR3 coding DNA: TGTGCCAGCGCGGGGGCAGGGAAGGTCGACGGAAACACCATATATTTT.

This clone has a single count. The chain joins TRBV19 to TRBJ2-3; TRBD2 matches 11 bases. The CDR3 contains 13 residues. Germline loops: CDR1 LNHDA, CDR2 SQIVND (reference sequence). V lost 9 bases and J lost 5; bases outside the gene matches: 4. CDR3 loop: CASGTSGRDTQYF. Here the CDR3 DNA reads TGTGCCAGCGGCACTAGCGGGAGAGATACGCAGTATTTT.

V is TRBV19 and J is TRBJ1-3, with unresolved D. The length of the CDR3 is 15 residues. CDR1 and CDR2 from the germline V gene are LNHDA and SQIVND (reference sequence). V was clipped by 4 bases and J by 2 bases, with 12 bases between them. CDR3 protein: CASSRAPSPGNTIYF. CDR3 DNA: TGTGCCAGTAGTAGGGCCCCGAGTCCTGGAAACACCATATATTTT.

The chain joins TRBV7-8 to TRBJ2-5, with TRBD2 identical over 13 bases. Trimming at V came to 5 bases and at J to 4 bases, leaving 7 bases not matched to a gene. Germline V CDR1 and CDR2: SGHVS, FQNEAQ. The CDR3 extends over 16 amino acids. The CDR3 is CASSPLAGGLGETQYF. The CDR3 DNA sequence: TGTGCCAGCAGCCCACTAGCGGGGGGGCTCGGAGAGACCCAGTACTTC.

The rearrangement uses TRBV5-1 and TRBJ2-3, with TRBD2 identical over 9 bases. J was trimmed by 2 bases and V by 4 bases; bases with no gene match: 5. CDR1 is SGHRS, CDR2 YFSETQ, per germline. The CDR3 has 15 residues. CDR3 DNA sequence: TGCGCCAGCAGCGATCTAGCGGGGTCCACAGATACGCAGTATTTT. Amino acids: CASSDLAGSTDTQYF.

The chain carries TRBV6-1 and TRBJ2-1; 11 bases agree with TRBD2. This CDR3 region has 15 residues. V shed 6 bases, J shed 9 bases, and the junction held 10 bases outside the gene matches. Germline V CDR1 and CDR2: MNHNS, SASEGT. CDR3 amino acids: CASSPGLAGVSEQFF. The CDR3 nucleotides read TGTGCCAGCAGCCCCGGACTAGCGGGTGTTAGTGAGCAGTTCTTC.

This clone was seen more than once but under ten times. This chain uses TRBV12-5 with TRBJ2-7; the match to TRBD1 covers 9 bases. This CDR3 contains 16 residues. Per germline, CDR1 LGHNT and CDR2 FRNRAP. V lost 1 base, J lost 7 bases, and 11 bases stayed unmatched. The CDR3, as DNA: TGTGCTAGTGGTTTGGACGCGGGACAGGGCCCGGTTGAGCAGTACTTC. It codes for CASGLDAGQGPVEQYF.

The CDR3 loop is CASSEIQGPNSYNSPLHF. In DNA, the CDR3 is TGTGCCAGCAGTGAAATCCAGGGGCCTAACTCCTATAATTCACCCCTCCACTTT. The chain carries TRBV2 and TRBJ1-6; TRBD1 is a possible D gene (6 bases). V was shortened by 2 bases and J by 0 bases, with 14 bases between the two germline ends. The germline V gene has CDR1 SNHLY and CDR2 FYNNEI. The length of the CDR3 is 18 residues.

V gene TRBV27 combines with J gene TRBJ2-3; either TRBD1 or TRBD2 may fit D (6 bases each). Per the germline V gene, CDR1 is MNHEY and CDR2 is SMNVEV (reference sequence). CDR3 size: 13 residues. Trimming stripped 6 bases from V and 2 bases from J, with 9 bases between. Here the CDR3 DNA reads TGTGCCAGCAGGAGGGGGGCCACAGATACGCAGTATTTT. This encodes CASRRGATDTQYF.

This CDR3 reads CASSFPVLSTDTQYF. CDR3 coding DNA: TGTGCCAGCAGCTTTCCCGTGCTTAGCACAGATACGCAGTATTTT. The chain recombines TRBV7-9 with TRBJ2-3; no clear D. This CDR3 comprises 15 residues. Germline assignment: CDR1 SEHNR and CDR2 FQNEAQ (reference sequence). Trimming removed 3 bases from V and 0 bases from J, with 10 bases in between.

The DNA of the CDR3 is TGTGCCAGCAGTTACTCCGGTGGTGAAGCTTTCTTT. Translated: CASSYSGGEAFF. The V call is TRBV6-6, the J call TRBJ1-1; D is uncertain. The germline V gene encodes CDR1 MNHNY and CDR2 SVGAGI (reference sequence). This CDR3 is built from 12 residues. Trimming left V 0 bases short and J 7 bases short, with 6 bases between.

The rearrangement uses TRBV9 and TRBJ1-2; TRBD1 is a possible D gene (5 bases). Trimming removed 4 bases at V and 1 base at J, with 23 bases between. From germline, CDR1 is SGDLS and CDR2 YYNGEE. The CDR3 has 18 amino acids. CDR3 DNA sequence: TGTGCCAGCAGCTCCGCCCCGGGACGCTGGGGCATTAACTATGGCTACACCTTC. Translating it yields CASSSAPGRWGINYGYTF.

This clone was seen once. This chain joins TRBV11-1 and TRBJ1-6; D unresolved. Looked up from germline, CDR1 is SGHAT and CDR2 is FQDESV (reference sequence). The CDR3 has 17 residues. V dropped 3 bases and J dropped 0 bases, with 12 bases sitting between them. CDR3: CASSFAVGSSYNSPLHF. The CDR3 nucleotides are TGTGCCAGCAGCTTTGCGGTGGGGAGCTCCTATAATTCACCCCTCCACTTT. The variable domain in full, completed from reference TRBV11-1 and TRBJ1-6, reads EAEVAQSPRYKITEKSQAVAFWCDPISGHATLYWYRQILGQGPELLVQFQDESVVDDSQLPKDRFSAERLKGVDSTLKIQPAELGDSAMYLCASSFAVGSSYNSPLHFGNGTRLTVT.